This record covers a single T cell receptor (beta chain). The data are from a study of T-cell memory formation after mild COVID-19. Study-wide background: There were largely donor-specific TCR clusters.

Germline values: CDR1 SGDLS, CDR2 YYNGEE. This CDR3 region has 13 residues. The V and J ends lost 0 bases and 8 bases respectively, with 11 bases between them. MiXCR, run by TCRdb on the 5' RACE reads, gives a single entry per CDR3 protein. The sample has under 300,000 distinct CDR3 sequences, less than 20% seen once. This TCR was sampled from a man younger than 35 who had mild COVID-19 (a few samples of this study predate the infection). Cell type and time point are not known. This chain connects TRBV9 to TRBJ1-1; D might be TRBD1 (6 bases). Sequencing was done on a sample of PBMCs or a T cell subset sorted from them (not recorded which). This CDR3 reads CASSVVLGAEAFF. DNA of the CDR3: TGTGCCAGCAGCGTAGTCCTGGGGGCCGAAGCTTTCTTT.